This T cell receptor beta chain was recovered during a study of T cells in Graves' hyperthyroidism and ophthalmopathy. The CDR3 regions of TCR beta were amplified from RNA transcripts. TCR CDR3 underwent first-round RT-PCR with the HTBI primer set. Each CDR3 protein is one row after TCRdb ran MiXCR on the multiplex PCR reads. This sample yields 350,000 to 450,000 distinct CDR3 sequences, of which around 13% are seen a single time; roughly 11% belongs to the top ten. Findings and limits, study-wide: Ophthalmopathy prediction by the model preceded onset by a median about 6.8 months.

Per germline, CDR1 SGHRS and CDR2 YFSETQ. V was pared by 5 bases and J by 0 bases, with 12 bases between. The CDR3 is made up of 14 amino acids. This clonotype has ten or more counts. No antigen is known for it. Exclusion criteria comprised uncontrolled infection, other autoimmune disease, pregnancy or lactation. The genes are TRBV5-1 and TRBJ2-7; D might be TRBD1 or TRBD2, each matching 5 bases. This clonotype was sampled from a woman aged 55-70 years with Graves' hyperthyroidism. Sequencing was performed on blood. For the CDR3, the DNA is TGCGCCAGCAGTCTGGGGGTGAGCTCCTACGAGCAGTACTTC. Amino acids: CASSLGVSSYEQYF.